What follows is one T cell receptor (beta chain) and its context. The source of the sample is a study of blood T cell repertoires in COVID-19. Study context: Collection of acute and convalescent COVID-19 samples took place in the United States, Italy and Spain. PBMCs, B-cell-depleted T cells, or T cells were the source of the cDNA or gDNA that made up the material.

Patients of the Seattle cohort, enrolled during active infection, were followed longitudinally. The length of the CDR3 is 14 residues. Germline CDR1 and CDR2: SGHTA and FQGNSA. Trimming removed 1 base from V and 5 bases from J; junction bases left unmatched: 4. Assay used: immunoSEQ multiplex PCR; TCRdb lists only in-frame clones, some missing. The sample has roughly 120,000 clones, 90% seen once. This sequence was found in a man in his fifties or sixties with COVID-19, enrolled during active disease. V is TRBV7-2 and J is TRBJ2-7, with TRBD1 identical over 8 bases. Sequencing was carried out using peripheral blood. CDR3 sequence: CASSLGRGHDEQYF. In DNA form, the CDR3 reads TGTGCCAGCAGCTTAGGCAGGGGGCACGACGAGCAGTACTTC.